This T cell receptor beta chain was sequenced during a study of blood T cell repertoires in COVID-19. About the study: COVID-19 samples collected from the United States, Italy and Spain covered acute and convalescent phases. T cells, B-cell-depleted T cells, or PBMCs provided the cDNA or gDNA that served as material.

The J segment lost 0 bases and the V segment lost 5 bases, leaving 4 bases of the junction unmatched. CDR1 and CDR2 (germline): SGHAT, FQNNGV. This CDR3 comprises 15 residues. Concerning this clone itself: Other DNA sequences in the sample encode the same CDR3.

As originally analysed: Counts of nucleated cells, estimated from reference gene primer amplification, were obtained. Only in-frame clones appear in the TCRdb table, and some are missing; sequencing was by immunoSEQ multiplex PCR. V and J calls and clone size are given by that table; D and trimming were obtained from the DNA. The sample lists tens of thousands of clones, approximately 84% seen once, with 4.5% in the top ten. The V and J genes are TRBV11-2 and TRBJ1-1; 9 bases map to TRBD1. The clonotype comes from a woman in her sixties or seventies with acute or convalescent COVID-19. The specimen sequenced was peripheral blood. This CDR3 is CASSPRTGVNTEAFF. The CDR3 DNA reads as TGTGCCAGCAGCCCCCGGACAGGGGTGAACACTGAAGCTTTCTTT.